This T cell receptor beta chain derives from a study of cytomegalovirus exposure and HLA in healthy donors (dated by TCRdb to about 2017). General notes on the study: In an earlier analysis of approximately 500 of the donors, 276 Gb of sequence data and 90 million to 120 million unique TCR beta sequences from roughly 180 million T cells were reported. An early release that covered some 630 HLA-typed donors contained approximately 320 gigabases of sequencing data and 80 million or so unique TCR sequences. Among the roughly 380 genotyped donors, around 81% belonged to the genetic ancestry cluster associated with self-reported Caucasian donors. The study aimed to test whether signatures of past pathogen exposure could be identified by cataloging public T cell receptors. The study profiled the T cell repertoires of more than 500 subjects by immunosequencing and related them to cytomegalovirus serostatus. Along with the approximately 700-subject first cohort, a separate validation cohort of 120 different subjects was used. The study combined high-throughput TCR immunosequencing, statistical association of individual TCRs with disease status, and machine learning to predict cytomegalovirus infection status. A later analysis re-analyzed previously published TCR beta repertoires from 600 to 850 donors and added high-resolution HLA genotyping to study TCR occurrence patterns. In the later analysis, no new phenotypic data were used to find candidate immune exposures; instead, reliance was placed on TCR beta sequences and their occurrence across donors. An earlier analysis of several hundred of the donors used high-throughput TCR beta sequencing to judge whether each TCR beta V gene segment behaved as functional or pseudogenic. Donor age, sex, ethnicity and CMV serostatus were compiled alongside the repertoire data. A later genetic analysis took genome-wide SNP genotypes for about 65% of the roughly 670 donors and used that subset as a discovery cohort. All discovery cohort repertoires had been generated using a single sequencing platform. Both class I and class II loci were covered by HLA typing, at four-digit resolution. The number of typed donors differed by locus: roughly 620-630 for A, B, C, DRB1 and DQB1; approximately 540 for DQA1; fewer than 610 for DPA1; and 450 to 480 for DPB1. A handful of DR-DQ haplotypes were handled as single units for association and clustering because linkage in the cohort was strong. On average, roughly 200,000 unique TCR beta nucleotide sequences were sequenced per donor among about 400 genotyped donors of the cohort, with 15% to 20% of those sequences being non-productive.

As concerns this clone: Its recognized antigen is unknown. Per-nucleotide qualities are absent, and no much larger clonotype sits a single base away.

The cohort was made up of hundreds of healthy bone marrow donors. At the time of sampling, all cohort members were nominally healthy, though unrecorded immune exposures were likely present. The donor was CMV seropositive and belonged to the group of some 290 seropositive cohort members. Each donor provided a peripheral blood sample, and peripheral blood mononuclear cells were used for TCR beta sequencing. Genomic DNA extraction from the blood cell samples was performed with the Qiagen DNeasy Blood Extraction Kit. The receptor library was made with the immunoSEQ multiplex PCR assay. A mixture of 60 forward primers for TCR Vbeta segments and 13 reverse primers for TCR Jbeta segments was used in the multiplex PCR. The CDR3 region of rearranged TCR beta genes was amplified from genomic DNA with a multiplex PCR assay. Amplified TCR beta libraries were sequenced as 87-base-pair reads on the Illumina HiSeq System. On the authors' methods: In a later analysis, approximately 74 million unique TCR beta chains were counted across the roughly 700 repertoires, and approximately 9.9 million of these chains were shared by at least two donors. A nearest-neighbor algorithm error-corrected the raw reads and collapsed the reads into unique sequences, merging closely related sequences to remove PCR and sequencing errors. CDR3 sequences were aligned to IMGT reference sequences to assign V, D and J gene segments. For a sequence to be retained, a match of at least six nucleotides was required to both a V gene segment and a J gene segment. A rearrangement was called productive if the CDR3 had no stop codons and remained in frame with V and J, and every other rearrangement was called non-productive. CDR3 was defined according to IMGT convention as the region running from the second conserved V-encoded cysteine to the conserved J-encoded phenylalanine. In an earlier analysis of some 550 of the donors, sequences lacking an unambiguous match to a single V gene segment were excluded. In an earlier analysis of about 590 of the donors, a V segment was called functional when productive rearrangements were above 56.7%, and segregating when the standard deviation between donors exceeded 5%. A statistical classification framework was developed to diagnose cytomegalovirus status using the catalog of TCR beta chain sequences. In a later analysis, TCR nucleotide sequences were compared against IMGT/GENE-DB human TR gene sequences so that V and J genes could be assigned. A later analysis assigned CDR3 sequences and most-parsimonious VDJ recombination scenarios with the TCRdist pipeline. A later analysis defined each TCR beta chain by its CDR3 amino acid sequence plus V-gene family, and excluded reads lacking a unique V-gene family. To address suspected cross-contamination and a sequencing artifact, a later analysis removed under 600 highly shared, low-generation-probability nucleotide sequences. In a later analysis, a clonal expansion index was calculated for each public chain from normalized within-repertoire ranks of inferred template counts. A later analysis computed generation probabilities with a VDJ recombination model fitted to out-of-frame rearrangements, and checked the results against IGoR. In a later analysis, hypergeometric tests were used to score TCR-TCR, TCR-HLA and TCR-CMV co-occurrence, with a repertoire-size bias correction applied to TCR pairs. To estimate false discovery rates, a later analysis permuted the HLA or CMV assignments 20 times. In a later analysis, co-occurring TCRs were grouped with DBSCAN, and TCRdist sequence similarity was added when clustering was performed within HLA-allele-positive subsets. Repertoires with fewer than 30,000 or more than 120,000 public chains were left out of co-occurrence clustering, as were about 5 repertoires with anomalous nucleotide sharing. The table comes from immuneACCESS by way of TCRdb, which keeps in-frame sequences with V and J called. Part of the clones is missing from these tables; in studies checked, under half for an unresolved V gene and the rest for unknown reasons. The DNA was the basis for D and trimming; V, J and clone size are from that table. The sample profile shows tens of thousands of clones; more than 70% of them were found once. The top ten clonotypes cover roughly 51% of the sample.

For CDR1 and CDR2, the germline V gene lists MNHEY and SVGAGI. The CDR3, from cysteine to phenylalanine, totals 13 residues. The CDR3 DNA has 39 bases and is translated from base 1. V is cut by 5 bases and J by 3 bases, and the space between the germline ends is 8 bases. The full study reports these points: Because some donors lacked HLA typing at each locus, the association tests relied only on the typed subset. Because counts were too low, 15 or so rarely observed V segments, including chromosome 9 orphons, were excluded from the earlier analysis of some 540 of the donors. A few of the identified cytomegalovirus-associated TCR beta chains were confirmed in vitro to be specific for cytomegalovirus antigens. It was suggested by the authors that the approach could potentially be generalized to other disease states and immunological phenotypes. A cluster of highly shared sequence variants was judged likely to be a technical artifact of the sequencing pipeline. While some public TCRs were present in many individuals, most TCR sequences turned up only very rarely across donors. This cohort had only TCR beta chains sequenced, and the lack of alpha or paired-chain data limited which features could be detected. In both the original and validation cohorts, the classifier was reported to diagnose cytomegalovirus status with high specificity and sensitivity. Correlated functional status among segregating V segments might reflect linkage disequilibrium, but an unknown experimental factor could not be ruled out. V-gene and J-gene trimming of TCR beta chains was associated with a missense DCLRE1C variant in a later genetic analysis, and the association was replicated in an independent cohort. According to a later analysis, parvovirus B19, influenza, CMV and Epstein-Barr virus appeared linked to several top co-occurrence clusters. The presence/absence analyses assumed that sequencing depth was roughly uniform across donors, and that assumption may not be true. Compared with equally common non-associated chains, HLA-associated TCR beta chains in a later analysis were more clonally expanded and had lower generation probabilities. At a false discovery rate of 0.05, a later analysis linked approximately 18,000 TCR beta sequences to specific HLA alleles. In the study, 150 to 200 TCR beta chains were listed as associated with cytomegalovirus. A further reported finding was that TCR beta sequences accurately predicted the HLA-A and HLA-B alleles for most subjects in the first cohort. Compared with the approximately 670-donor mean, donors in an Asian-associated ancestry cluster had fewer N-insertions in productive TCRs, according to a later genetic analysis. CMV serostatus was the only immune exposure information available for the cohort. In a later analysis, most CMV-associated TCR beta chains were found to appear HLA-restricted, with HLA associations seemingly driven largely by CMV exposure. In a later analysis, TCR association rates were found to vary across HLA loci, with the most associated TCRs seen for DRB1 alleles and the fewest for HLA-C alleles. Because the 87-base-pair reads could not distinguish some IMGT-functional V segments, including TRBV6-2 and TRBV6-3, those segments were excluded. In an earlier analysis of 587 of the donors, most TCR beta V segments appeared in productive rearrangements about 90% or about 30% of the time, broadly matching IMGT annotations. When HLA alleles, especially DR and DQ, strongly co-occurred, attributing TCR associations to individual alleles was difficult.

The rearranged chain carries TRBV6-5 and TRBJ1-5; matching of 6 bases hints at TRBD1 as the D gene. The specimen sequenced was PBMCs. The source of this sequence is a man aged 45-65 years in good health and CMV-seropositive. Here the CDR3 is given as CASSGQPNQPQHF. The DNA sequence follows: TGTGCCAGCAGTGGACAGCCCAATCAGCCCCAGCATTTT.